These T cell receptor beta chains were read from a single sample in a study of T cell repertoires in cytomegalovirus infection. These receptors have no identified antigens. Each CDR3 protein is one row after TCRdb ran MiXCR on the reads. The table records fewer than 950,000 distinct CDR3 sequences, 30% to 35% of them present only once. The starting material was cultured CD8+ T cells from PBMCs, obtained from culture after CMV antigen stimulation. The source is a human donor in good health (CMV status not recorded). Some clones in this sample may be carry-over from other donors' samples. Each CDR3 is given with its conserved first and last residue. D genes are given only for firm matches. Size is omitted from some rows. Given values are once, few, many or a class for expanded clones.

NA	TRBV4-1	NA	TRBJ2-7	CASSHLENSYEQYF	TGCGCCAGCAGCCACTTAGAGAACTCCTACGAGCAGTACTTC
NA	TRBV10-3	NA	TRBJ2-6	CAISESLGGANVLTF	TGTGCCATCAGTGAGTCGTTGGGGGGGGCCAACGTCCTGACTTTC
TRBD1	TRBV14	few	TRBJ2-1	CASSQPDRGHNEQFF	TGTGCCAGCAGCCAACCGGACAGGGGTCACAATGAGCAGTTCTTC
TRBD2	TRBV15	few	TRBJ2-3	CATSFWAGLATDTQYF	TGTGCCACCAGCTTCTGGGCAGGACTAGCAACAGATACGCAGTATTTT
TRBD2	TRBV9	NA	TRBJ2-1	CASSTFNLADSYNEQFF	TGTGCCAGCAGCACCTTCAATCTAGCGGATTCCTACAATGAGCAGTTCTTC
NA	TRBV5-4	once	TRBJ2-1	CASSSPGADNEQFF	TGTGCCAGCAGCTCACCAGGAGCCGACAATGAGCAGTTCTTC
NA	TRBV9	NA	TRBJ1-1	CASSASLDF	TGTGCCAGCAGCGCCAGCCTGGACTTT
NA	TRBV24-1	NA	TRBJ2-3	CATSALDTQYF	TGTGCCACCAGTGCCCTGGATACGCAGTATTTT
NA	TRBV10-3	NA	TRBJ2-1	CATHKVLEGYNEQFF	TGTGCCACCCACAAAGTACTAGAGGGCTACAATGAGCAGTTCTTC
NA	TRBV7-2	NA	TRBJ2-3	CASSLTVGRADTQYF	TGTGCCAGCAGCTTAACGGTCGGCCGGGCAGATACGCAGTATTTT
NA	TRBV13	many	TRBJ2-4	CASSQVPGNIQYF	TGTGCCAGCAGCCAGGTCCCGGGTAACATTCAGTACTTC
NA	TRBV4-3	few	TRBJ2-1	CASSQEASYNEQFF	TGCGCCAGCAGCCAAGAAGCGTCCTACAATGAGCAGTTCTTC
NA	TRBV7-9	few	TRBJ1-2	CASSFAGAHGYTF	TGTGCCAGCAGCTTCGCCGGGGCCCATGGCTACACCTTC
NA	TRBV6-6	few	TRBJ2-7	CASTAWTASSYEQYF	TGTGCCAGCACCGCGTGGACGGCGAGCTCCTACGAGCAGTACTTC
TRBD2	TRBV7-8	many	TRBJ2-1	CASSLPGLARNEQFF	TGTGCCAGCAGCTTACCGGGACTAGCCCGCAATGAGCAGTTCTTC
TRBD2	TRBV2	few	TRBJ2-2	CASSEGERGPSTGELFF	TGTGCCAGCAGTGAAGGGGAGCGGGGGCCCTCCACCGGGGAGCTGTTTTTT
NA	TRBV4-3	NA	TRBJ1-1	CASSQDFPHTEGLNTEAFF	TGCGCCAGCAGCCAAGATTTTCCCCACACAGAGGGATTGAACACTGAAGCTTTCTTT
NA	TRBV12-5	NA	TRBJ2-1	CASGINGGSHNEQFF	TGTGCTAGTGGGATCAATGGGGGGTCCCACAATGAGCAGTTCTTC
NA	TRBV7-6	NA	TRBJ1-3	CASSLALTGPGNTIYF	TGTGCCAGCAGCTTAGCGTTGACAGGCCCTGGAAATACCATATATTTT
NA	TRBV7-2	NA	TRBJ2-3	CASSPHPSSDTQYF	TGTGCCAGCAGCCCTCACCCGAGTTCAGATACGCAGTATTTT
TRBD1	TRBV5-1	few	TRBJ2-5	CASVRDRVYQETQYF	TGCGCCAGCGTCCGGGACAGGGTGTACCAAGAGACCCAGTACTTC
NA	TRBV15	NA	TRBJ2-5	CATSSRGRDLQETQYF	TGTGCCACCAGCTCCCGGGGAAGGGACCTCCAAGAGACCCAGTACTTC
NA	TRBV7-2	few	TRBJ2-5	CASSLGVSAVGETQYF	TGTGCCAGCAGCTTAGGTGTGTCTGCGGTTGGTGAGACCCAGTACTTC
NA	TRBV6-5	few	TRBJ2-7	CASSYTAVSSYEQYF	TGTGCCAGCAGTTACACGGCTGTTAGCTCCTACGAGCAGTACTTC
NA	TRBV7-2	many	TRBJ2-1	CASSSTDFSYNEQFF	TGTGCCAGCAGCTCGACGGACTTCTCCTACAATGAGCAGTTCTTC
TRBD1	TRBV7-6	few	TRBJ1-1	CASSLTRQGAEAFF	TGTGCCAGCAGCCTCACTCGACAGGGGGCTGAAGCTTTCTTT
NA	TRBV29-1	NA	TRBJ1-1	CSVVISPEDAFF	TGCAGCGTTGTCATCTCCCCGGAGGATGCTTTCTTT
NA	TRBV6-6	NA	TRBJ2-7	CASSYLRTEQYF	TGTGCCAGCAGTTACTTGAGGACCGAGCAGTACTTC
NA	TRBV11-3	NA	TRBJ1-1	CASSLDSTVNTEAFF	TGTGCCAGCAGCTTAGACTCGACGGTGAACACTGAAGCTTTCTTT
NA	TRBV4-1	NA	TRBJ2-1	CASSQSGLNEQFF	TGCGCCAGCAGCCAATCTGGACTCAATGAGCAGTTCTTC
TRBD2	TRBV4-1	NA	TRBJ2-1	CASSQVPPSGGLNEQFF	TGCGCCAGCAGCCAAGTTCCTCCTAGCGGGGGTCTAAATGAGCAGTTCTTC
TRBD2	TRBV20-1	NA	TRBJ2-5	CSARDGLAGGLYQETQYF	TGCAGTGCTAGAGACGGACTAGCGGGGGGACTGTACCAAGAGACCCAGTACTTC
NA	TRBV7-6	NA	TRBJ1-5	CASSLEEGPFDQPQHF	TGTGCCAGCAGCTTAGAGGAAGGGCCTTTTGACCAGCCCCAGCATTTT
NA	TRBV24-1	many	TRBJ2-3	CATSDPRTSTDTQYF	TGTGCCACCAGTGACCCCAGGACTAGCACAGATACGCAGTATTTT
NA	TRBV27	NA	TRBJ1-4	CASSWSTTGEKLFF	TGTGCCAGCAGTTGGTCAACTACAGGTGAAAAACTGTTTTTT
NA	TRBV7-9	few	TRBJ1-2	CASSLLDSHGYTF	TGTGCCAGCAGCTTGTTGGACAGTCACGGCTACACCTTC
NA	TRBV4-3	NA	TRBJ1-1	CASSQGHREILGTEAFF	TGCGCCAGCAGCCAAGGACACCGGGAGATTTTGGGCACTGAAGCTTTCTTT
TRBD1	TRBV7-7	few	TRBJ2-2	CASSAGTANTGELFF	TGTGCTAGCAGCGCCGGGACAGCGAACACCGGGGAGCTGTTTTTT
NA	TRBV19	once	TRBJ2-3	CASIGTGTLADTQYF	TGTGCCAGTATTGGTACCGGGACATTGGCAGATACGCAGTATTTT
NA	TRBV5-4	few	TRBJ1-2	CASSPSGLANYGYTF	TGTGCCAGCAGCCCTAGCGGGTTGGCTAACTATGGCTACACCTTC
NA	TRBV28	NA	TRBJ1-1	CASSLPDTTTTEAFF	TGTGCCAGCAGTTTACCGGACACTACGACCACTGAAGCTTTCTTT
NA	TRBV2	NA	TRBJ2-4	CASGRTVSPSGIQYF	TGTGCCAGCGGACGGACAGTCTCCCCCTCAGGCATTCAGTACTTC
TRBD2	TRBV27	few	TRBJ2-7	CATSPGTNTYEQYF	TGTGCCACCTCCCCCGGGACTAACACCTACGAGCAGTACTTC
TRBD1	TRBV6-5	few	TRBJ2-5	CASSFLGRQGQETQYF	TGTGCCAGCAGTTTTCTGGGAAGACAGGGACAAGAGACCCAGTACTTC
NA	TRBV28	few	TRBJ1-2	CASSPGSRRGLDYGYTF	TGTGCCAGCAGTCCGGGATCAAGGAGGGGGTTGGACTATGGCTACACCTTC
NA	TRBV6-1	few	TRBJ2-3	CASIRTAFTDTQYF	TGTGCCAGCATCAGGACCGCCTTCACAGATACGCAGTATTTT
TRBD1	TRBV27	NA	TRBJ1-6	CASSRDRGQVSYNSPLHF	TGTGCCAGCAGCCGGGACAGGGGGCAGGTCTCCTATAATTCACCCCTCCACTTT
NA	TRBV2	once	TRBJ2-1	CASGGGSSYNEQFF	TGTGCCAGCGGTGGGGGGAGCTCCTACAATGAGCAGTTCTTC